This T cell receptor beta chain emerged from a study of cytomegalovirus exposure and HLA in healthy donors. Study summary: The approximately 130 validation repertoires matched the roughly 700 first-cohort repertoires in platform, a later analysis reported. Study findings and constraints: In the 120 or so validation repertoires, just under 95% of cluster scores exceeded 0, per a later analysis. Reportedly, cytomegalovirus status was diagnosed with high sensitivity and specificity. The study put 150 or so TCR beta chains on its list as cytomegalovirus-associated.

Sequencing used immunoSEQ multiplex PCR; TCRdb keeps in-frame clones, though not all of them. The sample shows 150,000 or so clones, 89% of them seen only once. Worth noting for this clone: The antigen is unknown.

Germline V lookup: CDR1 MNHEY, CDR2 SMNVEV (reference sequence). Trimming removed 4 bases from V and 4 bases from J; junction bases left unmatched: 15. The CDR3 is 17 residues long. The chain employs TRBV27 and TRBJ1-2; 7 positions agree with TRBD1. This TCR derives from a woman aged 18-29 years in good health and CMV-seropositive. The sample comprised PBMCs. The CDR3 sequence is CASSSRTGGSFLYGYTF. DNA of the CDR3: TGTGCCAGCAGTTCTAGGACAGGAGGTTCGTTTCTCTATGGCTACACCTTC.